Described below is a single T cell receptor beta chain sequence and its context. This sample was taken from a study of blood T cell repertoires in COVID-19. On the study more broadly: Acute-phase and convalescent COVID-19 samples originated in the United States, Italy and Spain. T cells, B-cell-depleted T cells, or PBMCs provided the cDNA or gDNA that served as material.

In the authors' workflow: Reference gene primer amplification yielded estimated nucleated cell counts. Only in-frame clones appear in the TCRdb table, and some are missing; sequencing was by immunoSEQ multiplex PCR. V and J calls and clone size are given by that table; D and trimming were obtained from the DNA. The sample has about 250,000 clones, roughly four fifths seen once. Per germline, CDR1 SEHNR and CDR2 FQNEAQ (reference sequence). V was cut by 5 bases and J by 13 bases, with 18 bases left in between. The CDR3 length is 13 residues. The TCR sequence derives from a woman between 65 and 79 years old with acute or convalescent COVID-19. The rearrangement links TRBV7-9 to TRBJ1-5; no clear D. What was sequenced was peripheral blood. CDR3 amino acids: CASSENELSTQHF. CDR3 nucleotides: TGTGCCAGCAGCGAAAACGAGTTGTCCACTCAGCATTTT.